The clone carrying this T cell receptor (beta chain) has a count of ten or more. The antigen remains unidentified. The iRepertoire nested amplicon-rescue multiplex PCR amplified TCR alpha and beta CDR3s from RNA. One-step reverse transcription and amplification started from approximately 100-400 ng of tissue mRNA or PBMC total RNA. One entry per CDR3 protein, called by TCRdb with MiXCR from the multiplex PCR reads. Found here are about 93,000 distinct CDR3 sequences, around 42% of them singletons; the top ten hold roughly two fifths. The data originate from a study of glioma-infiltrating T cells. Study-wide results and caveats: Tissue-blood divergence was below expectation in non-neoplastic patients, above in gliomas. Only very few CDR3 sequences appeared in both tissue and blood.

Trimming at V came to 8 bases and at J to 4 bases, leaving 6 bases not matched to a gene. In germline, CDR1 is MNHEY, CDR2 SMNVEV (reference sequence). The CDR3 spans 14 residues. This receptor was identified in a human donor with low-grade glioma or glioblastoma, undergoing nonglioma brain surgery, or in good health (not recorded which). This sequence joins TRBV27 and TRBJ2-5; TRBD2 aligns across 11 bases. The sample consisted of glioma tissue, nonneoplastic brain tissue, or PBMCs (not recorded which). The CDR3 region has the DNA TGTGCCAGCCGTAGCGGGAGGGCCATAGAGACCCAGTACTTC. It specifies CASRSGRAIETQYF.